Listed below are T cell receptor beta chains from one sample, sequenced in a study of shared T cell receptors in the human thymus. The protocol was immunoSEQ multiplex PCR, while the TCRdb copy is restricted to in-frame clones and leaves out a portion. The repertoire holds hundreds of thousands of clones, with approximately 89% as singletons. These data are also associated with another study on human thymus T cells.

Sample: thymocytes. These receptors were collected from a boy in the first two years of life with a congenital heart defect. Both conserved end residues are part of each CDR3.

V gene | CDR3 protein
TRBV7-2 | CASSSPSSGNTIYF
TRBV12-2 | CASRPNPGASGRYEQYF
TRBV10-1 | CASSESTTSEYEQYF
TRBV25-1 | CASTAGTGLNSPLHF
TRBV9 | CASSVGGGNYGYTF
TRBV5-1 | CASRGGEGTGYNEQFF
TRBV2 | CASSVGRGFYEQYF
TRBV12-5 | CASGLVRTSGEADTQYF
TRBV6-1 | CASREQGLRNQPQHF
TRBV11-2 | CVKGIVNPPGEQFF
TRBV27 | CATAGTGLYEQYF
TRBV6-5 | CASSYERGRDTEAFF
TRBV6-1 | CASSEALGVPPGQGPYEQYF
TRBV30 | CAWSTTSDTDTQYF
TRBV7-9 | CASSLLRPGETSTEAFF
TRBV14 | CASSQEGRLADSYEQYF
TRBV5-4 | CASSYNLWLAGGNEQYF
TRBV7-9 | CASSLTLGLAGNLNEQFF
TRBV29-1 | CSVNIREGRYNEQFF
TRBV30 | CAWSESSNQPQHF
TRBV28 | CASSPPGTVNNEQFF
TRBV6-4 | CASSRAGGQNEQFF
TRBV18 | CASSRTGRAKNIQYF
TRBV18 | CASSDGRDPPLEAFF
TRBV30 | CAWTGDRANTGELFF
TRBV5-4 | CASSLVRDRGRNEQFF
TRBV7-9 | CASSSLPRQGAGNTIYF
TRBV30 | CAWKWGCGRVHEQFF
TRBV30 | CAWSPPTPYLAEETQYF
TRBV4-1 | CASSQGGERGELIYEQYF
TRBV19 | CASSTGAAEQYF
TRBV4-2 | CASSQDPPGLGQGSNEQFF
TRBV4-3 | CASSRARETGLNGYTF
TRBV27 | CASSLRGAYF
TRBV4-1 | CASSQAGTGNQPQHF
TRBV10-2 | CASSEQGVYGYTF
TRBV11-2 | CASSLGGHQPQHF
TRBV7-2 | CASSLALDRGNSPLHF
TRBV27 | CASRLGQGALYEQYF
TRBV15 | CATSRDQFGCGYTF
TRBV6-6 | CASSQGHRQPQHF
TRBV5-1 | CASRRLVIYNEQFF
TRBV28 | CASSLGGLPKGDQPQHF
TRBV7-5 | CVRSRQGGGYGYTF
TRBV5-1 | CASSLVDRVQETQYF
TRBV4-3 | CASSQDGGAGGNTGELFF
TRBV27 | CASASEGTGYNSPLHF
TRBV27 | CASSPRAWTENQPQHF
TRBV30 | CAWSVPPDQGGTYEQYF
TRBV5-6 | CASSHTDRALNTEAFF
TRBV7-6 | CASSFRDRTTDTQYF
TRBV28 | CASRRLTPTGELFF
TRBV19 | CASTHIAPGQGSPGELFF